The rows below give T cell receptor beta chains drawn from one sample of a study of blood T cell repertoires in COVID-19. Assay: immunoSEQ multiplex PCR; the TCRdb copy retains only in-frame clones and omits some. The repertoire includes about 70,000 clones, around 90% of them detected once, and less than 2.5% sits in the top ten. Input material: peripheral blood. The receptors stem from a human donor in a cohort sampled during active COVID-19. The CDR3 runs from the conserved cysteine through the conserved F or W. A D gene is named only where the DNA matches it firmly. The size field is filled for only some rows; it gives once, few, many or a size class.

size: -
D: -
J: TRBJ2-7
V: TRBV18
DNA: TGTGCCAGCTCACCAACCCTCCAGGTAGACTACGAGCAGTACTTC
CDR3: CASSPTLQVDYEQYF

size: once
D: TRBD1
J: TRBJ2-1
V: TRBV10-1
DNA: TGCGCCAGCAGTCTAACAGGGGCTTACAATGAGCAGTTCTTC
CDR3: CASSLTGAYNEQFF

size: -
D: TRBD1
J: TRBJ1-2
V: TRBV18
DNA: TGTGCCAGCTCACCCGACCCGACAGGGCCCACCTATGGCTACACCTTC
CDR3: CASSPDPTGPTYGYTF

size: -
D: -
J: TRBJ1-3
V: TRBV18
DNA: TGTGCCAGCTCGCCTTACAGCTCTGGAAACACCATATATTTT
CDR3: CASSPYSSGNTIYF

size: -
D: -
J: TRBJ2-7
V: TRBV29-1
DNA: TGCAGCGCCGCGCTCAGGGGGGTCACCTACGAGCAGTACTTC
CDR3: CSAALRGVTYEQYF

size: -
D: TRBD1
J: TRBJ1-1
V: TRBV6-6
DNA: TGTGCCAGCAGTTACTCTGCAGGGGGCGCCACTGAAGCTTTCTTT
CDR3: CASSYSAGGATEAFF

size: few
D: TRBD2
J: TRBJ2-7
V: TRBV28
DNA: TGTGCCAGCAGTTCCGGACTAGCGGGATCAGACTACGAGCAGTACTTC
CDR3: CASSSGLAGSDYEQYF

size: -
D: TRBD2
J: TRBJ2-3
V: TRBV5-4
DNA: TGTGCCAGCAGCTCGAGACTAGCGGGGGGGTTAACAGCAGATACGCAGTATTTT
CDR3: CASSSRLAGGLTADTQYF

size: -
D: -
J: TRBJ1-5
V: TRBV28
DNA: TGTGCCAGCCCCGCCTCAGGGGCTGGAAGCAATCAGCCCCAGCATTTT
CDR3: CASPASGAGSNQPQHF

size: -
D: TRBD2
J: TRBJ2-3
V: TRBV10-3
DNA: TGTGCCATCAGTCCGGGACTAGCGGGGGGCCCAGATACGCAGTATTTT
CDR3: CAISPGLAGGPDTQYF

size: -
D: -
J: TRBJ1-2
V: TRBV7-9
DNA: TGTGCCAGCAGCTTAGGAAAGGGAGGGGTGTATGGCTACACCTTC
CDR3: CASSLGKGGVYGYTF

size: -
D: -
J: TRBJ2-3
V: TRBV12-5
DNA: TGTGCTAGTGGTTTGTACCCAGGGGGCTGGGGAGGGACAGATACGCAGTATTTT
CDR3: CASGLYPGGWGGTDTQYF

size: -
D: TRBD2
J: TRBJ2-7
V: TRBV10-2
DNA: TGCGCCACCAAGTGGTCTAGCGGGTTCGAGCAGTACTTC
CDR3: CATKWSSGFEQYF

size: -
D: TRBD1
J: TRBJ1-3
V: TRBV4-1
DNA: TGCGCCAGCAGCCAGTTCTGGGGACAGGGTACTGGAAACACCATATATTTT
CDR3: CASSQFWGQGTGNTIYF

size: -
D: -
J: TRBJ1-6
V: TRBV30
DNA: TGTGCCTGGAGGCTTGATCGGGGACTTGGTTCACCCCTCCACTTT
CDR3: CAWRLDRGLGSPLHF

size: -
D: TRBD2
J: TRBJ2-5
V: TRBV5-1
DNA: TGCGCCAGCAGCGACTTACTAGCGGGGAGGGAGACCCAGTACTTC
CDR3: CASSDLLAGRETQYF

size: -
D: -
J: TRBJ1-2
V: TRBV6-4
DNA: TGTGCCAGCAGTGACTCGAGTCAGGGCAGAAGTGGCTACACCTTC
CDR3: CASSDSSQGRSGYTF

size: -
D: -
J: TRBJ1-6
V: TRBV5-4
DNA: TGTGCCAGCAGACGACAAGACACCAATAATTCACCCCTCCACTTT
CDR3: CASRRQDTNNSPLHF

size: -
D: TRBD1
J: TRBJ1-1
V: TRBV7-9
DNA: TGTGCCAGCAGCGCACGACAGGGACTGAACACTGAAGCTTTCTTT
CDR3: CASSARQGLNTEAFF

size: -
D: TRBD1
J: TRBJ1-2
V: TRBV5-1
DNA: TGCGCCAGCAGCTCCGGGACAGGGGGGTACACCTTC
CDR3: CASSSGTGGYTF

size: -
D: -
J: TRBJ1-5
V: TRBV27
DNA: TGTGCCAGCAGCGCTGAGGGGGAGGGAAGCAATCAGCCCCAGCATTTT
CDR3: CASSAEGEGSNQPQHF

size: -
D: TRBD1
J: TRBJ2-7
V: TRBV7-2
DNA: TGTGCCAGCAGCCCGAAGGACAGGGGGGTGTGGGAGCAGTACTTC
CDR3: CASSPKDRGVWEQYF

size: -
D: -
J: TRBJ2-4
V: TRBV21-1
DNA: TGTGCCAGCAGCAGTACAGGGGTGGGGAACATTCAGTACTTC
CDR3: CASSSTGVGNIQYF

size: -
D: TRBD1
J: TRBJ1-2
V: TRBV4-3
DNA: TGCGCCAGCAGCCAGCAGACAGGGGGCAATGGCTACACCTTC
CDR3: CASSQQTGGNGYTF

size: -
D: -
J: TRBJ1-3
V: TRBV4-1
DNA: TGCGCCAGCAGCCAAGAGGCCGCAGGGTCTGGAAACACCATATATTTT
CDR3: CASSQEAAGSGNTIYF

size: -
D: TRBD1
J: TRBJ1-4
V: TRBV5-4
DNA: TGTGCCAGCAGCTTGGGCGGGACAGGGCATGGGGGTGAAAAACTGTTTTTT
CDR3: CASSLGGTGHGGEKLFF

size: -
D: TRBD1
J: TRBJ2-7
V: TRBV13
DNA: TGTGCCAGCAGCTTCCGGGACAGCTTTTACTACGAGCAGTACTTC
CDR3: CASSFRDSFYYEQYF

size: -
D: -
J: TRBJ2-1
V: TRBV5-4
DNA: TGTGCCAGCAGGCGGGGCTACAATGAGCAGTTCTTC
CDR3: CASRRGYNEQFF

size: -
D: TRBD2
J: TRBJ2-7
V: TRBV6-2/TRBV6-3
DNA: TGTGCCAGCAGTTTTCCGGGACTAGCGGGTGTCTACGAGCAGTACTTC
CDR3: CASSFPGLAGVYEQYF

size: -
D: -
J: TRBJ1-1
V: TRBV11-2
DNA: TGTGCCAGCAGCTTAACGACAACAGGGCGGGACACTGAAGCTTTCTTT
CDR3: CASSLTTTGRDTEAFF

size: -
D: -
J: TRBJ1-5
V: TRBV28
DNA: TGTGCCAGCAGTTCCCTAGTCCAGCCCCAGCATTTT
CDR3: CASSSLVQPQHF

size: -
D: TRBD1
J: TRBJ2-5
V: TRBV4-2
DNA: TGTGCCAGCAGCCAAAGACAGGGGGATGGGGGAAGGGAGACCCAGTACTTC
CDR3: CASSQRQGDGGRETQYF

size: -
D: -
J: TRBJ1-5
V: TRBV6-6
DNA: TGTGCCAGCAGTAGTCGCGGACAGCCCCAGCATTTT
CDR3: CASSSRGQPQHF

size: -
D: -
J: TRBJ1-3
V: TRBV10-3
DNA: TGTGCCATCAGAGCCCAGGGGATAGCGGGTGGAAACACCATATATTTT
CDR3: CAIRAQGIAGGNTIYF

size: -
D: -
J: TRBJ2-6
V: TRBV10-3
DNA: TGTGCCATCGGGACAACAGGGTTGACTTTC
CDR3: CAIGTTGLTF

size: -
D: -
J: TRBJ1-1
V: TRBV6-4
DNA: TGTGCCAGCAGTGTAGGGGTAAACACTGAAGCTTTCTTT
CDR3: CASSVGVNTEAFF

size: -
D: TRBD1
J: TRBJ1-5
V: TRBV30
DNA: TGTGCCTGGAAGGACAGGGGAGGCAATCAGCCCCAGCATTTT
CDR3: CAWKDRGGNQPQHF

size: -
D: -
J: TRBJ1-2
V: TRBV21-1
DNA: TGTGCCAGCGGCCAGACAGGGAGCTCCTATGGCTACACCTTC
CDR3: CASGQTGSSYGYTF

size: -
D: -
J: TRBJ2-2
V: TRBV7-3
DNA: TGTGCCAGCAGCCCCGGGGGGCGGGAGAGGGCCGGGGAGCTGTTTTTT
CDR3: CASSPGGRERAGELFF

size: -
D: -
J: TRBJ1-2
V: TRBV28
DNA: TGTGCCAGCAGACCAGGGTCCTATGGCTACACCTTC
CDR3: CASRPGSYGYTF

size: -
D: -
J: TRBJ2-7
V: TRBV9
DNA: TGTGCCAGCAGCGCCCAGACTGGGGGCCCCTACGAGCAGTACTTC
CDR3: CASSAQTGGPYEQYF

size: -
D: TRBD1
J: TRBJ1-2
V: TRBV5-1
DNA: TGCGCCAGCAGCGAGACGACAGGGACCTATGGCTACACCTTC
CDR3: CASSETTGTYGYTF

size: -
D: TRBD1
J: TRBJ1-2
V: TRBV6-5
DNA: TGTGCCAGCAACCGAGCCGGGACAGGGACCTATGGCTACACCTTC
CDR3: CASNRAGTGTYGYTF

size: -
D: -
J: TRBJ2-4
V: TRBV9
DNA: TGTGCCAGCAGCTCCGACAGTCAACCCCTAGCCAAAAACATTCAGTACTTC
CDR3: CASSSDSQPLAKNIQYF

size: -
D: -
J: TRBJ2-7
V: TRBV10-1
DNA: TGCGCCAGCAGTGAGATCAACCACCGGGGTGCCTACGAGCAGTACTTC
CDR3: CASSEINHRGAYEQYF

size: -
D: -
J: TRBJ1-1
V: TRBV5-6
DNA: TGTGCCAGCAGCCTGGCGCGGATGATGAACACTGAAGCTTTCTTT
CDR3: CASSLARMMNTEAFF

size: -
D: -
J: TRBJ2-6
V: TRBV28
DNA: TGTGCCAGCACGCATGTGTGGCTCTCTGGGGCCAACGTCCTGACTTTC
CDR3: CASTHVWLSGANVLTF

size: -
D: -
J: TRBJ1-1
V: TRBV6-2/TRBV6-3
DNA: TGTGCCAGCAGTTTAGCTAGGAACACTGAAGCTTTCTTT
CDR3: CASSLARNTEAFF

size: once
D: -
J: TRBJ1-3
V: TRBV7-2
DNA: TGTGCCAGCAGCTTCGGCGGCGAGGGAAACACCATATATTTT
CDR3: CASSFGGEGNTIYF

size: -
D: -
J: TRBJ1-5
V: TRBV11-2
DNA: TGTGCCAGCAGCTTAGGATTTAACAGGGCCGTTCATCAGCCCCAGCATTTT
CDR3: CASSLGFNRAVHQPQHF

size: -
D: -
J: TRBJ2-6
V: TRBV10-3
DNA: TGTGCCATCAGCGCTGGCCAACCGTACGCTGGGGCCAACGTCCTGACTTTC
CDR3: CAISAGQPYAGANVLTF

size: -
D: -
J: TRBJ1-2
V: TRBV28
DNA: TGTGCCAGCAGTTTAGGCCTGAACCCATTCTATGGCTACACCTTC
CDR3: CASSLGLNPFYGYTF

size: once
D: TRBD2
J: TRBJ2-3
V: TRBV18
DNA: TGTGCCAGCTCACCACCAGGGAGGGCAGATACGCAGTATTTT
CDR3: CASSPPGRADTQYF

size: -
D: -
J: TRBJ2-2
V: TRBV10-3
DNA: TGTGCCATCAGTGAGTCTTGGAGGGCCGGGGACGGGGAGCTGTTTTTT
CDR3: CAISESWRAGDGELFF

size: -
D: TRBD1
J: TRBJ1-2
V: TRBV12-3/TRBV12-4
DNA: TGTGCCAGCAGGCGACAGGGCTACTATGGCTACACCTTC
CDR3: CASRRQGYYGYTF

size: -
D: -
J: TRBJ2-5
V: TRBV10-3
DNA: TGTGCCATCAGGGCAGGACAGCAAGAGACCCAGTACTTC
CDR3: CAIRAGQQETQYF

size: few
D: TRBD2
J: TRBJ2-1
V: TRBV27
DNA: TGTGCCAGCAGTTTATCGAGGCTAGCGGGGGACAATGAGCAGTTCTTC
CDR3: CASSLSRLAGDNEQFF